A selection of T cell receptor beta chains follows, all from one sample in a study of blood T cell repertoires in COVID-19. The assay was immunoSEQ multiplex PCR, and TCRdb's table has in-frame clones only and misses some. This sample has 140,000 to 150,000 clones, with 85% to 90% found just once. The sample consisted of PBMCs or T cells enriched from blood (not recorded which). The receptors were gathered from a woman in her twenties or thirties with acute COVID-19. Each CDR3 is given with its conserved first and last residue. The D gene is left open where the match is weak. Part of the rows lack a size; the others show once, few, many or a class for expanded clones.

D gene	V gene	clone size	J gene	CDR3 protein	CDR3 DNA
NA	TRBV28	NA	TRBJ2-7	CASSSTSGGLYEQYF	TGTGCCAGCAGTTCAACGTCCGGGGGTCTCTACGAGCAGTACTTC
NA	TRBV21-1	once	TRBJ2-1	CASSKVPEGLSSYNEQFF	TGTGCCAGCAGCAAAGTTCCAGAGGGACTCAGCTCCTACAATGAGCAGTTCTTC
NA	TRBV28	NA	TRBJ2-7	CVVRTGGPSEQYF	TGTGTCGTGAGGACCGGGGGTCCCTCCGAGCAGTACTTC
NA	TRBV28	NA	TRBJ1-1	CASQSRTAINTEAFF	TGTGCCAGCCAAAGCCGAACAGCAATAAACACTGAAGCTTTCTTT
NA	TRBV28	NA	TRBJ2-2	CASNGLNTGELFF	TGTGCCAGCAATGGCCTGAACACCGGGGAGCTGTTTTTT
TRBD1	TRBV27	NA	TRBJ1-2	CASSLRQGAGYGYTF	TGTGCCAGCAGTCTACGTCAGGGGGCGGGATATGGCTACACCTTC
NA	TRBV11-2	NA	TRBJ1-3	CASSPSGGPNSGNTIYF	TGTGCCAGCAGCCCTTCGGGGGGGCCCAACTCTGGAAACACCATATATTTT
NA	TRBV7-9	once	TRBJ2-7	CASRPGAVNEQYF	TGTGCCAGCCGACCAGGGGCGGTCAACGAGCAGTACTTC
TRBD2	TRBV29-1	NA	TRBJ2-1	CSVEASGPEQFF	TGCAGCGTTGAAGCTAGCGGGCCGGAGCAGTTCTTC
NA	TRBV7-2	NA	TRBJ1-4	CASSSVIRGEKLFF	TGTGCCAGCAGCTCAGTCATCCGGGGTGAAAAACTGTTTTTT
TRBD1	TRBV4-2	NA	TRBJ2-2	CASSQDRSYSNTGELFF	TGTGCCAGCAGCCAGGACAGGAGCTATTCGAACACCGGGGAGCTGTTTTTT
NA	TRBV5-5	NA	TRBJ2-1	CASSLGLATVYNEQFF	TGTGCCAGCAGCTTGGGACTGGCGACAGTTTACAATGAGCAGTTCTTC
TRBD2	TRBV6-2/TRBV6-3	once	TRBJ2-2	CASSYTSGGGNTGELFF	TGTGCCAGCAGTTATACTAGCGGAGGGGGGAACACCGGGGAGCTGTTTTTT
NA	TRBV4-1	NA	TRBJ2-6	CASSYRTGDSGANVLTF	TGCGCCAGCAGCTATCGGACGGGGGACTCTGGGGCCAACGTCCTGACTTTC
NA	TRBV9	NA	TRBJ2-2	CASSVVTGWGAGELFF	TGTGCCAGCAGCGTGGTTACGGGCTGGGGGGCCGGGGAGCTGTTTTTT
NA	TRBV7-5	NA	TRBJ1-4	CARSSNPEPRNEKLFF	TGTGCCAGAAGCTCCAACCCGGAGCCAAGGAATGAAAAACTGTTTTTT
TRBD1	TRBV27	NA	TRBJ1-1	CASSLFWTGGKGTEAFF	TGTGCCAGCAGTTTATTTTGGACAGGGGGCAAGGGCACTGAAGCTTTCTTT
NA	TRBV6-2/TRBV6-3	NA	TRBJ2-3	CASSLSGDTQYF	TGTGCCAGCAGCCTTTCCGGAGATACGCAGTATTTT
TRBD2	TRBV5-1	NA	TRBJ2-5	CASSGGTSGQETQYF	TGCGCCAGCAGCGGGGGGACTAGCGGCCAAGAGACCCAGTACTTC
NA	TRBV27	NA	TRBJ2-7	CASSFGGATYEQYF	TGTGCCAGCAGTTTTGGCGGGGCCACCTACGAGCAGTACTTC
NA	TRBV27	NA	TRBJ1-5	CASSFGGSNQPQHF	TGTGCCAGCAGTTTTGGGGGCAGCAATCAGCCCCAGCATTTT
TRBD1	TRBV19	few	TRBJ1-2	CASALTGRYGYTF	TGTGCCAGTGCACTGACAGGGCGCTATGGCTACACCTTC
TRBD2	TRBV28	NA	TRBJ2-7	CASSLFIAGVYEQYF	TGTGCCAGCAGTTTATTTATAGCGGGAGTGTACGAGCAGTACTTC
TRBD1	TRBV7-9	NA	TRBJ2-7	CASSRDSSYEQYF	TGTGCCAGCAGCAGGGACAGCTCCTACGAGCAGTACTTC
NA	TRBV24-1	NA	TRBJ2-7	CATSGGGGSYEQYF	TGTGCCACCAGTGGAGGGGGGGGCTCCTACGAGCAGTACTTC
TRBD1	TRBV28	NA	TRBJ2-2	CASSPGQGVSGELFF	TGTGCCAGCAGCCCGGGACAGGGGGTGAGCGGGGAGCTGTTTTTT
TRBD2	TRBV7-9	NA	TRBJ2-1	CASSLGREGLYGEQFF	TGTGCCAGCAGCTTAGGTCGGGAGGGACTTTACGGTGAGCAGTTCTTC
NA	TRBV9	NA	TRBJ1-1	CASSVSITGGEGEAFF	TGTGCCAGCAGCGTATCAATAACTGGAGGTGAGGGTGAAGCTTTCTTT
NA	TRBV2	NA	TRBJ1-1	CASRDTGREAFF	TGTGCCAGCAGGGATACAGGGCGCGAAGCTTTCTTT
NA	TRBV30	NA	TRBJ2-7	CAWTSGGPGYEQYF	TGTGCCTGGACTTCCGGGGGGCCAGGCTACGAGCAGTACTTC
NA	TRBV21-1	NA	TRBJ1-5	CASSNTTGHQPQHF	TGTGCCAGCAGCAACACGACAGGCCATCAGCCCCAGCATTTT
NA	TRBV18	NA	TRBJ2-1	CASSGLSNNEQFF	TGTGCCAGCTCGGGACTCAGTAACAATGAGCAGTTCTTC
NA	TRBV5-1	once	TRBJ1-2	CASRRVYGGPNYGYTF	TGCGCCAGCAGGAGAGTGTACGGCGGGCCTAACTATGGCTACACCTTC
TRBD2	TRBV4-3	once	TRBJ2-1	CASSPGLAGGVDEQFF	TGCGCCAGCAGCCCGGGACTAGCGGGAGGGGTCGATGAGCAGTTCTTC
TRBD1	TRBV7-2	NA	TRBJ1-2	CASSTVTGQNYGYTF	TGTGCCAGCAGCACCGTGACAGGGCAGAACTATGGCTACACCTTC
TRBD2	TRBV7-9	NA	TRBJ2-7	CASSSGTSGLTYEQYF	TGTGCCAGCAGCTCTGGGACTAGCGGGCTTACCTACGAGCAGTACTTC
NA	TRBV5-6	NA	TRBJ1-1	CASSLALMNTEAFF	TGTGCCAGCAGCTTGGCACTCATGAACACTGAAGCTTTCTTT
NA	TRBV6-4	NA	TRBJ2-1	CASSDGHSSYNEQFF	TGTGCCAGCAGTGACGGCCACAGCTCCTACAATGAGCAGTTCTTC
NA	TRBV28	NA	TRBJ1-2	CASRLESGNYGYTF	TGTGCCAGCAGACTTGAGTCGGGGAACTATGGCTACACCTTC
TRBD1	TRBV18	once	TRBJ1-2	CASSPLVAQGASNYGYTF	TGTGCCAGCTCACCACTTGTCGCACAGGGGGCTTCTAACTATGGCTACACCTTC
NA	TRBV7-6	once	TRBJ2-3	CASSLGSHTDTQYF	TGTGCCAGCAGCTTGGGCTCACACACAGATACGCAGTATTTT
TRBD2	TRBV7-2	NA	TRBJ2-5	CASSLYGRESETQYF	TGTGCCAGCAGCTTATATGGGCGGGAGAGCGAGACCCAGTACTTC
TRBD1	TRBV27	NA	TRBJ1-2	CASRLTGGKGYTF	TGTGCCAGCAGGCTGACAGGGGGTAAAGGCTACACCTTC
NA	TRBV19	NA	TRBJ1-5	CASSIRKESNQPQHF	TGTGCCAGTAGTATACGTAAAGAGAGCAATCAGCCCCAGCATTTT
TRBD2	TRBV12-5	NA	TRBJ2-3	CASGSGLAHADTQYF	TGTGCTAGTGGTTCGGGACTAGCGCACGCAGATACGCAGTATTTT
NA	TRBV29-1	NA	TRBJ1-1	CSVEDQGNTEAFF	TGCAGCGTTGAAGATCAGGGTAACACTGAAGCTTTCTTT
TRBD1	TRBV5-1	NA	TRBJ2-5	CASSLSPGQGRKTQYF	TGCGCCAGCAGCTTGTCCCCGGGACAGGGGAGGAAGACCCAGTACTTC
TRBD1	TRBV11-2	NA	TRBJ2-5	CASSTDRVTGFAQYF	TGTGCCAGCAGCACGGACAGGGTGACAGGTTTTGCCCAGTACTTC
NA	TRBV7-2	NA	TRBJ2-1	CASSAGSRSSYNEQFF	TGTGCCAGCAGCGCGGGTTCGAGATCCTCCTACAATGAGCAGTTCTTC
NA	TRBV5-6	NA	TRBJ1-1	CASSFNSATEAFF	TGTGCCAGCAGCTTTAACAGTGCTACTGAAGCTTTCTTT
TRBD1	TRBV4-3	NA	TRBJ1-1	CASSQLLAGTAHEGTEAFF	TGCGCCAGCAGCCAACTCCTGGCCGGGACAGCACATGAAGGCACTGAAGCTTTCTTT
NA	TRBV27	NA	TRBJ1-2	CASSLGGNGYTF	TGTGCCAGCAGTTTGGGGGGAAATGGCTACACCTTC
NA	TRBV9	NA	TRBJ1-6	CASSPLQGSNSPLHF	TGTGCCAGCAGCCCCTTACAGGGCTCGAATTCACCCCTCCACTTT
TRBD1	TRBV28	NA	TRBJ1-5	CASSPPRGRTEPQHF	TGTGCCAGCAGTCCCCCCAGGGGGCGCACAGAGCCCCAGCATTTT
TRBD2	TRBV5-1	NA	TRBJ2-7	CASRGAGGQHEQYF	TGCGCCAGCAGGGGTGCGGGAGGGCAACACGAGCAGTACTTC
TRBD2	TRBV24-1	NA	TRBJ2-1	CATSLAGAGNEQFF	TGTGCCACCAGCCTAGCGGGAGCGGGGAATGAGCAGTTCTTC
TRBD1	TRBV7-9	NA	TRBJ2-7	CASSLPGQGGYEQYF	TGTGCCAGCAGCTTGCCCGGACAGGGGGGGTACGAGCAGTACTTC
NA	TRBV30	NA	TRBJ2-7	CAWSGSGGPVNEQYF	TGTGCCTGGAGTGGCTCGGGGGGCCCTGTCAACGAGCAGTACTTC
TRBD2	TRBV6-4	NA	TRBJ2-3	CASVELAGGPDTQYF	TGTGCCAGCGTGGAACTAGCGGGAGGACCAGATACGCAGTATTTT